These T cell receptor beta chains were read from a single sample in a study of T-cell reconstitution after alpha-beta-depleted transplantation in children. One entry per CDR3 protein, called by TCRdb with MiXCR from the PCR reads. The sample lists about 410,000 distinct CDR3 sequences, 20% occurring once. The specimen was PBMCs from the stem cell graft donor, collected from the stem cell graft. The source of these receptors is a human donor who donated a stem cell graft to a child with acute myeloid leukemia. The conserved cysteine and the conserved F or W are not part of the CDR3 here.

TRBV12-3/TRBV12-4,TRBJ2-1,ASSPLAGGPSDEQF
TRBV27,TRBJ2-7,ASSTLRGGSYEQY
TRBV29-1,TRBJ2-1,SVPKERSYNEQF
TRBV4-2,TRBJ1-4,ASSQDLALEGEKLF
TRBV20-1,TRBJ2-7,SARLVGQGLNEQY
TRBV20-1,TRBJ2-7,SAARWLAGAYEQY
TRBV27,TRBJ2-1,ASSLGQAPNEQF
TRBV19,TRBJ2-7,ASSFASGNYEQY
TRBV29-1,TRBJ2-3,SLSTDTQY
TRBV12-3/TRBV12-4,TRBJ2-1,ASSLTTGGINEQF
TRBV12-3/TRBV12-4,TRBJ1-1,ASNLQGREAF
TRBV27,TRBJ2-4,ASSLSPDGNIQY
TRBV29-1,TRBJ2-3,SVAGAGGTDTQY
TRBV7-2,TRBJ2-3,ASSLMDTQY
TRBV10-3,TRBJ1-5,AISEEGKRQPQH
TRBV20-1,TRBJ2-7,SARDVTSGNEQY